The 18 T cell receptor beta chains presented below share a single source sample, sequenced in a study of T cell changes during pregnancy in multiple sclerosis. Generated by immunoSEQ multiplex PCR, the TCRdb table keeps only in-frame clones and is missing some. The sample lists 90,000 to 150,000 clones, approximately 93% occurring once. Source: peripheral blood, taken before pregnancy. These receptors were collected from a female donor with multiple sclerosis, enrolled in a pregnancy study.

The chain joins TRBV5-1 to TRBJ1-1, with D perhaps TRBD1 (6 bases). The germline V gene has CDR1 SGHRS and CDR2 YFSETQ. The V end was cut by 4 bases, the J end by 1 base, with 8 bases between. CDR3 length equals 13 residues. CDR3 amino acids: CASSRTENTEAFF. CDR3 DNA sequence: TGCGCCAGCAGCAGGACAGAGAACACTGAAGCTTTCTTT.

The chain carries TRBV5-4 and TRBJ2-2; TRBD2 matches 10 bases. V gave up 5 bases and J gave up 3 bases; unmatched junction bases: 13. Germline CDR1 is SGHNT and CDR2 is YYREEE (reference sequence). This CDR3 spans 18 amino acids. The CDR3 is CASSHTPGSGGYTGELFF. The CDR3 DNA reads TGTGCCAGCAGTCACACCCCGGGTAGCGGGGGGTACACCGGGGAGCTGTTTTTT.

The CDR3 sequence is CASSLVGQGAVDTQYF. The CDR3 region has the DNA TGCGCCAGCAGCTTGGTCGGGCAGGGGGCCGTAGATACGCAGTATTTT. The V call is TRBV5-1, the J call TRBJ2-3, with 8 positions matching TRBD1. The CDR3 extends over 16 amino acids. The V and J ends lost 0 bases and 5 bases, in that order; junction bases with no gene match: 8. Germline V gives CDR1 SGHRS, CDR2 YFSETQ.

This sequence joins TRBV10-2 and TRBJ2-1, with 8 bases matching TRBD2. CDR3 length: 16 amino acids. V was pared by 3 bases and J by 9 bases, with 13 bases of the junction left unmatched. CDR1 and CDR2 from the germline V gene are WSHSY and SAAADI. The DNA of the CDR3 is TGCGCCAGCAGTGACCCTCCCGGGACTAGGGGCAGTGAGCAGTTCTTC. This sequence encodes CASSDPPGTRGSEQFF.

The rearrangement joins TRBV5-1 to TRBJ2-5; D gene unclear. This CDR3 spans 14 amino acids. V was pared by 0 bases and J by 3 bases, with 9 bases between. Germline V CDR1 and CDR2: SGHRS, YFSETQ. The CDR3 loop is CASSLGAGKETQYF. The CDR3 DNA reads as TGCGCCAGCAGCTTGGGGGCCGGTAAAGAGACCCAGTACTTC.

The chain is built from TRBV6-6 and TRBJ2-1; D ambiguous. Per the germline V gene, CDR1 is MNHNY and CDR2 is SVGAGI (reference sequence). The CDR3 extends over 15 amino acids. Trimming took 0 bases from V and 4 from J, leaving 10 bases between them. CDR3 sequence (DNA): TGTGCCAGCAGTTACTCGAGGCTGACGTACAATGAGCAGTTCTTC. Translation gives CASSYSRLTYNEQFF.

As DNA, the CDR3 is TGTGCCAGCTCACCACTGAGCGGGGGGACTCAAGAGACCCAGTACTTC. Amino acid sequence: CASSPLSGGTQETQYF. The rearrangement uses TRBV18 and TRBJ2-5, with 9 bases matching TRBD2. Per germline, CDR1 KGHSH and CDR2 LQKENI. CDR3 length equals 16 residues. V shed 1 base and J 2 bases; nucleotides not matched to a gene: 5.

CDR3: CASSASRGTSGKRTPYNEQFF. CDR3 bases: TGTGCCAGCAGCGCCTCGCGGGGGACTAGCGGGAAGCGGACCCCCTACAATGAGCAGTTCTTC. The chain employs TRBV9 and TRBJ2-1, with TRBD2 matching 13 bases. This CDR3 region has 21 residues. V dropped 3 bases and J dropped 2; count of bases not matched to a gene: 17. CDR1 and CDR2 (germline): SGDLS, YYNGEE.

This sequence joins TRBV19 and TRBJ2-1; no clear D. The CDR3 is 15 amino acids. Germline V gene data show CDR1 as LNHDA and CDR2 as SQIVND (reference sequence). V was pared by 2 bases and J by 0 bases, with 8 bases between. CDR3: CASSIFGNSYNEQFF. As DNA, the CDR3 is TGTGCCAGTAGTATATTCGGTAACTCCTACAATGAGCAGTTCTTC.

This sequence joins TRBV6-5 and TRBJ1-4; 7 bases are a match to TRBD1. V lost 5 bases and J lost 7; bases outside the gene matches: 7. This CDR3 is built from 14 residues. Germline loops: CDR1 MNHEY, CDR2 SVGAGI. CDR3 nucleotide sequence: TGTGCCAGCAGTGAGACAGGGAAGGGTGAAAAACTGTTTTTT. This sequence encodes CASSETGKGEKLFF.

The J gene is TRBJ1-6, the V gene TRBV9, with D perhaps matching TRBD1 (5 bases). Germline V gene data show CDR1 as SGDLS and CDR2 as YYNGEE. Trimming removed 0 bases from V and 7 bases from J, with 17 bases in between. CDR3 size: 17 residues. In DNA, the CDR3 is TGTGCCAGCAGCGTAGAGAGTACATCTGGGGGGAATTCACCCCTCCACTTT. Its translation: CASSVESTSGGNSPLHF.

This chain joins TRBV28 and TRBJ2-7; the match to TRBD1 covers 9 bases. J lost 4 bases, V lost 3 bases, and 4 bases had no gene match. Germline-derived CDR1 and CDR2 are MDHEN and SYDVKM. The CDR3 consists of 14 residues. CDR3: CASSFLGQGYEQYF. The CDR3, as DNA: TGTGCCAGCAGTTTCTTGGGACAGGGTTACGAGCAGTACTTC.

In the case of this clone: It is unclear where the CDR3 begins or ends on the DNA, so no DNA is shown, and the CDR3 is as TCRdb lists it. The chain's CDR3 is CASSFAGGNEQLF. The chain has TRBV5-4 and TRBJ2-1; the table gives TRBD2 as D, unverified against the DNA. Germline CDR1 reads SGHNT; CDR2 reads YYREEE (reference sequence). With termini counted, the CDR3 has 13 amino acids.

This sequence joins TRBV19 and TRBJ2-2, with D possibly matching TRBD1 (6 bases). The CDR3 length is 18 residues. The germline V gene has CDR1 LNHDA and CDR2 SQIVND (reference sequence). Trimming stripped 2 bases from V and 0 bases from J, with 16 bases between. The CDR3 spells CASSIKALRGTNTGELFF. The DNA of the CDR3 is TGTGCCAGTAGTATAAAAGCATTGAGGGGGACGAACACCGGGGAGCTGTTTTTT.

The CDR3 region has the DNA TGCAGCGTTGCAAACCGTCGGACAGCCGTTTCCTACGAGCAGTACTTC. It yields the protein CSVANRRTAVSYEQYF. V and J are TRBV29-1 and TRBJ2-7; D is possibly TRBD1 (6 bases). V lost 4 bases and J 1 base, leaving 20 bases between the germline ends. Germline V lookup: CDR1 SQVTM, CDR2 ANQGSEA. The CDR3 has 16 residues.

The CDR3 DNA sequence: TGTGCCAGCAGCGTAACCAGAGCGGGGGGGGCCTACAATGAGCAGTTCTTC. Its protein is CASSVTRAGGAYNEQFF. The chain combines TRBV9 with TRBJ2-1; 10 nucleotides match TRBD2. Germline V lookup: CDR1 SGDLS, CDR2 YYNGEE. The CDR3 extends over 17 amino acids. V was clipped by 1 base and J by 2 bases; unmatched bases: 6.

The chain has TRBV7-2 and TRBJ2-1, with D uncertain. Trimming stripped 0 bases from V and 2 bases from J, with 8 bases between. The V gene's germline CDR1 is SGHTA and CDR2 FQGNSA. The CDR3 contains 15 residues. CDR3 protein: CASSLAPQTYNEQFF. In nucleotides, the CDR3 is TGTGCCAGCAGCTTAGCGCCACAGACCTACAATGAGCAGTTCTTC. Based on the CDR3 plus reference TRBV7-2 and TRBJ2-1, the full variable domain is GAGVSQSPSNKVTEKGKDVELRCDPISGHTALYWYRQSLGQGLEFLIYFQGNSAPDKSGLPSDRFSAERTGGSVSTLTIQRTQQEDSAVYLCASSLAPQTYNEQFFGPGTRLTVL.

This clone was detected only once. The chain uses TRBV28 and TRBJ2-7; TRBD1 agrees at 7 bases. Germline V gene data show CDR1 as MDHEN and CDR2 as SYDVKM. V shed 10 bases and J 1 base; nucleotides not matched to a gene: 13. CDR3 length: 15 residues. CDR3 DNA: TGTGCCACCACATGGGGTGGGACAGAATCCTACGAGCAGTACTTC. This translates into CATTWGGTESYEQYF. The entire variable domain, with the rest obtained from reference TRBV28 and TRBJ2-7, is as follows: DVKVTQSSRYLVKRTGEKVFLECVQDMDHENMFWYRQDPGLGLRLIYFSYDVKMKEKGDIPEGYSVSREKKERFSLILESASTNQTSMYLCATTWGGTESYEQYFGPGTRLTVT.